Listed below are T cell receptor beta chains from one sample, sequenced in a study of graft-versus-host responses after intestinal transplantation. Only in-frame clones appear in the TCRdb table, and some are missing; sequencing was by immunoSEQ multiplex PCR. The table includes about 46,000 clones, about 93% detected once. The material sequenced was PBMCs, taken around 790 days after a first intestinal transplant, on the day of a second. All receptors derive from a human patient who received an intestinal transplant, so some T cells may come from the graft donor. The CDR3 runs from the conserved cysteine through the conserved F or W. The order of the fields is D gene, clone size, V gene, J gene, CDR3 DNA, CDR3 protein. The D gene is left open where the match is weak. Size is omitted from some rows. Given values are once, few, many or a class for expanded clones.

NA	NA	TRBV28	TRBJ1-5	TGTGCCAGCAGCAGTCCGGGACACCATCAGCCCCAGCATTTT	CASSSPGHHQPQHF
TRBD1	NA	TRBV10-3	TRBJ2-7	TGTGCCATCAGGGATCAAGACAGGGGGCTCGGCGAGCAGTACTTC	CAIRDQDRGLGEQYF
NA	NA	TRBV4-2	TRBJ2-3	TGTGCCAGCAGCCAAGATCGAGGCTACCCTAGACCAGATACGCAGTATTTT	CASSQDRGYPRPDTQYF
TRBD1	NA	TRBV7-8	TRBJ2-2	TGTGCCAGCAGCTTATTGGGACAGGGAGGCGGGGAGCTGTTTTTT	CASSLLGQGGGELFF
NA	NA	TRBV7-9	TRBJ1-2	TGTGCCAGCAGCTACCAATTGGGAGAAGGCTACACCTTC	CASSYQLGEGYTF
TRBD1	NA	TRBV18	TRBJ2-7	TGTGCCAGCTCACGCCGGGACAGAACCTACGAGCAGTACTTC	CASSRRDRTYEQYF
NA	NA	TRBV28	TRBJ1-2	TGTGCCAGCAGTTTAGGGCAGAACTATGGCTACACCTTC	CASSLGQNYGYTF
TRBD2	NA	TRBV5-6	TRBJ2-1	TGTGCCAGCCAAGGGCTAGCGGGAGATGACTACAATGAGCAGTTCTTC	CASQGLAGDDYNEQFF
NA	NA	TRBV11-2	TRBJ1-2	TGTGCCAGCAGCTTAAGCGGACCGGGGTGGGGCTACACCTTT	CASSLSGPGWGYTF
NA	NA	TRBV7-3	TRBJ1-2	TGTGCCAGCAGCTTACGGGGAAACTATGGCTACACCTTC	CASSLRGNYGYTF
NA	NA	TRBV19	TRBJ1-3	TGTGCCGCCCCCGGGGGTGCGGACACCATATATTTT	CAAPGGADTIYF
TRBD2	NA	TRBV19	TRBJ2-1	TGTGCCAGTAGTATTGTCCGGGGAGCGGGAGGGTCCAATGAGCAGTTCTTC	CASSIVRGAGGSNEQFF
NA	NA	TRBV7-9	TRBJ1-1	TGTGCCAGCAGCCCCGAGGAAAGTTCTGAAGCTTTCTTT	CASSPEESSEAFF
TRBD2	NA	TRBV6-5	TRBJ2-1	TGTGCCAGCGGCAGACTAGCGGGAGAGGGTGAGCAGTTCTTC	CASGRLAGEGEQFF
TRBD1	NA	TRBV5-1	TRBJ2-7	TGCGCCAGCAGCTTGGGATCCGGGGACAGGGTAAACGAGCAGTACTTC	CASSLGSGDRVNEQYF
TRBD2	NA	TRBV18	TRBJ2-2	TGTGCCAGCTCACCTCAACCGGCGGGACTAGCGGTTAAGACCGGGGAGCTGTTTTTT	CASSPQPAGLAVKTGELFF
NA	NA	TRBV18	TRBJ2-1	TGTGCCAGCTCCCTAAGAAGGGGGAATGAGCAGTTCTTC	CASSLRRGNEQFF
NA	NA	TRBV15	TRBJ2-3	TGTGCCACCTTACCGGATCCTAGCACAGATACGCAGTATTTT	CATLPDPSTDTQYF
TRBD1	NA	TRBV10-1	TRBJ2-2	TGCGCCAGCAGCGCTCTTGACGGGACAGGTCCCCCTCGGGAGCTGTTTTTT	CASSALDGTGPPRELFF
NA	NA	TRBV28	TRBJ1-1	TGTGCCAGCAATTTTGGTACTCGGGCCGGGGCCCCTGAAGCTTTCTTT	CASNFGTRAGAPEAFF
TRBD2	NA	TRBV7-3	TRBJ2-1	TGTGCCAGCAGCTTCGGACTAGCGGGAGCAAGGAATGAGCAGTTCTTC	CASSFGLAGARNEQFF
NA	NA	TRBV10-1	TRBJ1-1	TGCGCCAGCAGTCAAGGGCTCACTGAAGCTTTCTTT	CASSQGLTEAFF
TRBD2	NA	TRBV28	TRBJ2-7	TGTGCCAGCAGTTTATCTGCGGGAGGGGCCTACGAGCAGTACTTC	CASSLSAGGAYEQYF
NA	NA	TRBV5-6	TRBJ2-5	TGTGCCAGCAGTTTTCAAGGGTGGGAAAAGTGGGAGACCCAGTACTTC	CASSFQGWEKWETQYF
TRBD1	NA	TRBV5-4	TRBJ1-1	TGTGCCAGCAGCCAGACAGGGGGAAACACTGAAGCTTTCTTT	CASSQTGGNTEAFF
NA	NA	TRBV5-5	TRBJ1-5	TGTGCCAGCAGCTGGACCTCAGCGGGTCAGCCCCAGCATTTT	CASSWTSAGQPQHF
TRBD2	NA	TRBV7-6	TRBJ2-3	TGTGCCAGCAGCTTAGACGGGAGGGGACTAGCGGGCACAGATACGCAGTATTTT	CASSLDGRGLAGTDTQYF
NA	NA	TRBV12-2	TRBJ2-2	TGTGCAAGTCGCTTAGGACGCCTAAGCGGGAAAGGCACCGGGGAGCTGTTTTTT	CASRLGRLSGKGTGELFF
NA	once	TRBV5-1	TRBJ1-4	TGCGCCAGCAGCTTGACGAAGGGCTATGAAAAACTGTTTTTT	CASSLTKGYEKLFF
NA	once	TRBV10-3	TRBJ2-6	TGTGCCATCAGCCGGCCCTCGAAGGCTGGGGCCAACGTCCTGACTTTC	CAISRPSKAGANVLTF
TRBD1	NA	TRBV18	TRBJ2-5	TGTGCCAGCTCACCTGGGACAGGGTATCAAGAGACCCAGTACTTC	CASSPGTGYQETQYF
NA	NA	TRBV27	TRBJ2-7	TGTGCCAGCAGTCCAGGTCCCTACGAGCAGTACTTC	CASSPGPYEQYF
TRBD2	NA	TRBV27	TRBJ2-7	TGTGCCAGCAGTTTAACGGGACTACATAACTACGAGCAGTACTTC	CASSLTGLHNYEQYF
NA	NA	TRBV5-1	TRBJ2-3	TGCGCCAGCAGCTTGGACAGGAGCACAGATACGCAGTATTTT	CASSLDRSTDTQYF
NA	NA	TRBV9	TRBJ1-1	TGTGCCAGCAGCGACAGACAGGATAGGGGCACTGAAGCTTTCTTT	CASSDRQDRGTEAFF
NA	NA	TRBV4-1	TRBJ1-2	TGCGCCAGCAGCTTCGGAGGGGGGGCGTCTAACTATGGCTACACCTTC	CASSFGGGASNYGYTF
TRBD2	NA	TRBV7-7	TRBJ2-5	TGTGCTAGCAGCTTAGCGGTAGCGGGAGGGGAAGAGACCCAGTACTTC	CASSLAVAGGEETQYF
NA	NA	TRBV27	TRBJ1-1	TGTGCCAGCAGTTTATTCGGTGGATGGGAGAACACTGAAGCTTTCTTT	CASSLFGGWENTEAFF
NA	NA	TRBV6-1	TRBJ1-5	TGTGCCAGCAGTAACGACAGATTCGGGCAGCCCCAGCATTTT	CASSNDRFGQPQHF
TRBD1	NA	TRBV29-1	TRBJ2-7	TGCAGCGGGGGACAGGGCTACGAGCAGTACTTC	CSGGQGYEQYF
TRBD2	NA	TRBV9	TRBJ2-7	TGTGCCAGCAGCGCACGGACTAGCGGGAACATCTACGAGCAGTACTTC	CASSARTSGNIYEQYF
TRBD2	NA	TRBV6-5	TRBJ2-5	TGTGCCAGCAGCTGGATAGCGGGGGGGCAGGAGACCCAGTACTTC	CASSWIAGGQETQYF
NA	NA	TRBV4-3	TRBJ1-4	TGCGCCAGCAGCCTAAGTTTCGCCCTCGAAAATGAAAAACTGTTTTTT	CASSLSFALENEKLFF
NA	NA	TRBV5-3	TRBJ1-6	TGTGCCACCGGGTCGGGCAGGGAGAGCTCCTATAATTCACCCCTCCACTTT	CATGSGRESSYNSPLHF
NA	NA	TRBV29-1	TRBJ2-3	TGCAGCGTTTCACTATCGGCCGGTGGCACAGATACGCAGTATTTT	CSVSLSAGGTDTQYF
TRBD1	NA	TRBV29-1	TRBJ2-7	TGCAGCGTTGAAGGCCTGGGACAGGACACCTACGAGCAGTACTTC	CSVEGLGQDTYEQYF
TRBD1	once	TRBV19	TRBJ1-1	TGTGCCAGGGCCCCTACAGGGGACACTGAAGCTTTCTTT	CARAPTGDTEAFF
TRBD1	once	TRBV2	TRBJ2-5	TGTGCCAGCAAAGGGACAGAACAAGAGACCCAGTACTTC	CASKGTEQETQYF
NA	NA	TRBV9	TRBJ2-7	TGTGCCAGCAGCCCCCGGCAGGGTGCCTACGAGCAGTACTTC	CASSPRQGAYEQYF
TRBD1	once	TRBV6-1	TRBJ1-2	TGTGCCAGCAGCCCGGACAGGGGAGATGGCTACACCTTC	CASSPDRGDGYTF
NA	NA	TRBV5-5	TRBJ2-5	TGTGCCAGCAGCCCCGCAGAGACCCAGTACTTC	CASSPAETQYF
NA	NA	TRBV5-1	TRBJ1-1	TGCGCCAGCAGCTCCAATCCCCTCGGGAGCACTGAAGCTTTCTTT	CASSSNPLGSTEAFF
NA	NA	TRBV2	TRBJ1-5	TGTGCCACTGGACAGTACAATCAGCCCCAGCATTTT	CATGQYNQPQHF
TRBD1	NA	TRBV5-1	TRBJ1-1	TGCGCCAGCAGCCGTACCCCCCAGGGACAGGGAGCCACTGAAGCTTTCTTT	CASSRTPQGQGATEAFF
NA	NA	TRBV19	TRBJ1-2	TGTGCCAGTAAAGGGGTGGTCTATGGCTACACCTTC	CASKGVVYGYTF
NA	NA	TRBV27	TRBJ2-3	TGTGCCAGCAGACCGCCGGGGGATACGCAGTATTTT	CASRPPGDTQYF